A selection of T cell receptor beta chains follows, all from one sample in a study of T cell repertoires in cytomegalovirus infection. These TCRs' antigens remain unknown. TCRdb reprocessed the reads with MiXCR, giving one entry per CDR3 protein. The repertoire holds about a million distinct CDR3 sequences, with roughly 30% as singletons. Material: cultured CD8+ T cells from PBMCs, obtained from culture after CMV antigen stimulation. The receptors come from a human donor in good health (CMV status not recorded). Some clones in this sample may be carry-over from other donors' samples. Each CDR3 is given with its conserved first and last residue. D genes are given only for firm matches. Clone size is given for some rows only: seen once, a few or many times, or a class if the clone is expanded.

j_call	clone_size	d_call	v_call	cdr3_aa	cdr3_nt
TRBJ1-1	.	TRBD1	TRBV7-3	CASSLKGQGFKDTEAFF	TGTGCCAGCAGCTTAAAGGGACAGGGGTTTAAGGACACTGAAGCTTTCTTT
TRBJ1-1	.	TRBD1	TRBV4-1	CASSQAPLGDRLTEAFF	TGCGCCAGCAGCCAAGCTCCCCTGGGGGACAGGTTAACTGAAGCTTTCTTT
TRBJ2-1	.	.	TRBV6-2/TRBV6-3	CASSYFRGAEQFF	TGTGCCAGCAGTTACTTCAGGGGAGCGGAGCAGTTCTTC
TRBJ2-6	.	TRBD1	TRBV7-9	CAGSSVTGSGANVLTF	TGTGCCGGCAGCTCAGTGACAGGGTCTGGGGCCAACGTCCTGACTTTC
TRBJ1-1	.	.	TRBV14	CASSAGTHPNTEAFF	TGTGCCAGCAGCGCCGGGACACACCCGAACACTGAAGCTTTCTTT
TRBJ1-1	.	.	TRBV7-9	CASSGGQWNTEAFF	TGTGCCAGCAGCGGAGGACAGTGGAACACTGAAGCTTTCTTT
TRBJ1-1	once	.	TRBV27	CASRDSYEAFF	TGTGCCAGCAGGGACAGCTATGAAGCTTTCTTT
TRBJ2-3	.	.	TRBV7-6	CARSLGWGQGLSDTQYF	TGTGCCAGGAGCTTAGGTTGGGGGCAGGGATTATCAGATACGCAGTATTTT
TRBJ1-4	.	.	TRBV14	CASSQERFGQVEEKLFF	TGTGCCAGCAGCCAAGAAAGGTTCGGTCAGGTCGAGGAAAAACTGTTTTTT
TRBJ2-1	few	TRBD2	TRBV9	CASGSGGQYNEQFF	TGTGCCAGTGGAAGCGGGGGGCAATACAATGAGCAGTTCTTC
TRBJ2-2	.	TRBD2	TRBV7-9	CASSPRLAGHTGELFF	TGTGCCAGCAGCCCGCGACTAGCGGGGCACACCGGGGAGCTGTTTTTT
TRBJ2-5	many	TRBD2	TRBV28	CASSFHGLAGGQQTQYF	TGTGCCAGCAGTTTTCACGGACTAGCGGGGGGGCAACAGACCCAGTACTTC
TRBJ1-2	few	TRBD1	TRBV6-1	CASSDWTGDLYGYTF	TGTGCCAGCAGTGATTGGACAGGGGATCTGTATGGCTACACCTTC
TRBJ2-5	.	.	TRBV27	CASSSLRGEWQETQYF	TGTGCCAGCAGCTCCCTACGTGGGGAGTGGCAAGAGACCCAGTACTTC
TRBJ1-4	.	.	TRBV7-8	CASSLEPGGINEKLFF	TGTGCCAGCAGCTTAGAACCGGGAGGGATTAATGAAAAACTGTTTTTT
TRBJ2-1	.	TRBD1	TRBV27	CASSLDRAPRFEQFF	TGTGCCAGCAGTTTGGACAGGGCACCCAGGTTTGAGCAGTTCTTC
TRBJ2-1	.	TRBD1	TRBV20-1	CSARDGQGTNYNEQFF	TGCAGTGCTAGAGATGGACAGGGAACAAACTACAATGAGCAGTTCTTC
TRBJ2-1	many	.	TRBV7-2	CASSLALGQAEQFF	TGTGCCAGCAGCTTAGCGCTGGGGCAGGCCGAGCAGTTCTTC
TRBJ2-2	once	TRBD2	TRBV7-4	CASSPGLSTGELFF	TGTGCCAGCAGCCCGGGACTATCCACCGGGGAGCTGTTTTTT
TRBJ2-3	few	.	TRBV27	CASRRGSTDTQYF	TGTGCCAGCAGACGGGGGAGCACAGATACGCAGTATTTT
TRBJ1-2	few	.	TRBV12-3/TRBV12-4	CASSSTGLANYGYTF	TGTGCCAGCAGTTCTACGGGACTTGCTAACTATGGCTACACCTTC
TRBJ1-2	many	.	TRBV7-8	CASSSPGYGYTF	TGTGCCAGCAGCTCTCCGGGCTATGGCTACACCTTC
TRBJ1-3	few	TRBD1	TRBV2	CASSGPPGTGNVVRGNTIYF	TGTGCCAGCAGTGGACCTCCCGGGACAGGGAACGTGGTTCGAGGAAACACCATATATTTT
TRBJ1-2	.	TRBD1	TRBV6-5	CASSSLASRTGVGGYTF	TGTGCCAGCAGTTCCCTGGCTTCCAGGACAGGGGTTGGTGGCTACACCTTC
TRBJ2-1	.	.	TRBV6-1	CASSIEPIQGPSGNEQFF	TGTGCCAGCAGTATCGAGCCTATACAGGGTCCCTCGGGGAATGAGCAGTTCTTC
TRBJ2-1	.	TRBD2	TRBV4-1	CASSPWVAGGNEQFF	TGCGCCAGCAGCCCCTGGGTGGCGGGGGGGAATGAGCAGTTCTTC
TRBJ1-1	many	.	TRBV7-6	CASSPEVVLLPAEAFF	TGTGCCAGCAGCCCAGAAGTGGTGCTGCTCCCGGCCGAAGCTTTCTTT
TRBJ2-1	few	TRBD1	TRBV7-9	CASSLGQGDYEQFF	TGTGCCAGCAGCTTAGGACAGGGGGATTATGAGCAGTTCTTC
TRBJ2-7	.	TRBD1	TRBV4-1	CASSQTGDRGNEQYF	TGCGCCAGCAGCCAAACCGGGGACAGGGGGAACGAGCAGTACTTC
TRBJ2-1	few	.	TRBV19	CASSIIRDKYNEQFF	TGTGCCAGTAGTATCATCCGGGACAAATACAATGAGCAGTTCTTC
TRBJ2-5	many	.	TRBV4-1	CASSHSQGGLETQYF	TGCGCCAGCAGCCACTCACAGGGTGGGTTGGAGACCCAGTACTTC
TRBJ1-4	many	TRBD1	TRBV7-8	CASSARGSATNEKLFF	TGTGCCAGCAGCGCCAGGGGGTCTGCAACTAATGAAAAACTGTTTTTT
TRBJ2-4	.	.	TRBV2	CASSFLHIQYF	TGTGCCAGCTCCTTTCTGCACATTCAGTACTTC
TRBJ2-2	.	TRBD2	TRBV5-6	CASTAGGTGELFF	TGTGCCAGCACCGCGGGAGGTACCGGGGAGCTGTTTTTT
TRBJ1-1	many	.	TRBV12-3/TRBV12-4	CASSLIRGRNTEAFF	TGTGCCAGCAGTTTGATCCGGGGCAGGAACACTGAAGCTTTCTTT
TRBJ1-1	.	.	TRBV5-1	CASSLDGVGTEAFF	TGCGCCAGCAGCTTGGATGGGGTTGGCACTGAAGCTTTCTTT
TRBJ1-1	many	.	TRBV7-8	CASSSLRPGTLNTEAFF	TGTGCCAGCAGCTCGCTCCGTCCCGGGACATTGAACACTGAAGCTTTCTTT
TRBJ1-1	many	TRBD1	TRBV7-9	CAIRGQQNTEAFF	TGTGCTATAAGGGGACAGCAGAACACTGAAGCTTTCTTT
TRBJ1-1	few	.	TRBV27	CASYPLQGLDTEAFF	TGTGCCAGCTACCCCTTGCAGGGGCTAGACACTGAAGCTTTCTTT
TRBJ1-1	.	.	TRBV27	CASSPASGVTEAFF	TGTGCCAGCAGTCCTGCTTCAGGGGTCACTGAAGCTTTCTTT
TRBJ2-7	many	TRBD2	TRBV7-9	CASSSTMGLAYEQYF	TGTGCCAGCAGCTCAACAATGGGACTAGCTTACGAGCAGTACTTC
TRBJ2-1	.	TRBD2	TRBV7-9	CASSPTPSGGKFF	TGTGCCAGCAGTCCGACTCCCTCGGGGGGGAAGTTCTTC
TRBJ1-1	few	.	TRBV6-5	CASSYRSWTEAFF	TGTGCCAGCAGTTACAGATCGTGGACTGAAGCTTTCTTT
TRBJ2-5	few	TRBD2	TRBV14	CASSQGMIPAGAQETQYF	TGTGCCAGCAGCCAAGGAATGATCCCAGCGGGGGCCCAAGAGACCCAGTACTTC
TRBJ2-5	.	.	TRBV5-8	CASSLIARNF	TGTGCCAGCAGCTTGATCGCACGGAACTTC
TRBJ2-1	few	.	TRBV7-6	CASSWGRTPHNEQFF	TGTGCCAGCAGCTGGGGGAGGACTCCCCACAATGAGCAGTTCTTC
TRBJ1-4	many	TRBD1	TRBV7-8	CASSSSTGGLANEKLFF	TGTGCCAGCAGCTCCTCGACAGGGGGCTTGGCTAATGAAAAACTGTTTTTT
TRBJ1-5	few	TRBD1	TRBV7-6	CASSPHRDRGQPQHF	TGTGCCAGCAGCCCACACCGGGACAGAGGGCAGCCCCAGCATTTT
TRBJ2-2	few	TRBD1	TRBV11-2	CASSIWDRRAYTGELFF	TGTGCCAGCAGCATCTGGGACAGGAGGGCGTACACCGGGGAGCTGTTTTTT
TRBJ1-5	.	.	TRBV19	CASNPGGSDQPQHF	TGTGCCAGTAACCCCGGGGGTTCCGATCAGCCCCAGCATTTT
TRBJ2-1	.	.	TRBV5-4	CASRGRENEQFF	TGTGCCAGCCGAGGCAGGGAGAATGAGCAGTTCTTC
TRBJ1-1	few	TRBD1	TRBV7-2	CASSLKTGLTEAFF	TGTGCCAGCAGCTTAAAGACAGGGTTGACTGAAGCTTTCTTT
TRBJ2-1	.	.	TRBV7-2	CVSSLRQTTYPHEQFF	TGTGTCAGCAGCCTCAGACAGACAACCTACCCGCATGAGCAGTTCTTC